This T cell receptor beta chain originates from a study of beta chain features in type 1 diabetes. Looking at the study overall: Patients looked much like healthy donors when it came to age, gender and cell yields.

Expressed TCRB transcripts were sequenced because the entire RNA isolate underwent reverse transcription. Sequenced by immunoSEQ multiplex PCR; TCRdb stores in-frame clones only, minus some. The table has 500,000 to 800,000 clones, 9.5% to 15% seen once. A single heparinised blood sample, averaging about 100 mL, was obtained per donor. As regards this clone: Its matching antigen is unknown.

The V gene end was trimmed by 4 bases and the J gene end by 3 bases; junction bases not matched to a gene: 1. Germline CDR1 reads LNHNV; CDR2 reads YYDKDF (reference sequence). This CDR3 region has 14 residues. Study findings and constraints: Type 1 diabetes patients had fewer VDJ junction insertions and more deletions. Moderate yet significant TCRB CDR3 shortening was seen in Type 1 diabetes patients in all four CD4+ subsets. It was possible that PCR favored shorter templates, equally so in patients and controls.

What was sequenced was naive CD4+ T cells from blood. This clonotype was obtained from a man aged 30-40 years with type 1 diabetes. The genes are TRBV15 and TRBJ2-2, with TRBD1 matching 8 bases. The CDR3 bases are TGTGCCACCAGCAAGGACAGGGACACCGGGGAGCTGTTTTTT. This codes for CATSKDRDTGELFF. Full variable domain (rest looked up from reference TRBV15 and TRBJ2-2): DAMVIQNPRYQVTQFGKPVTLSCSQTLNHNVMYWYQQKSSQAPKLLFHYYDKDFNNEADTPDNFQSRRPNTSFCFLDIRSPGLGDTAMYLCATSKDRDTGELFFGEGSRLTVL.